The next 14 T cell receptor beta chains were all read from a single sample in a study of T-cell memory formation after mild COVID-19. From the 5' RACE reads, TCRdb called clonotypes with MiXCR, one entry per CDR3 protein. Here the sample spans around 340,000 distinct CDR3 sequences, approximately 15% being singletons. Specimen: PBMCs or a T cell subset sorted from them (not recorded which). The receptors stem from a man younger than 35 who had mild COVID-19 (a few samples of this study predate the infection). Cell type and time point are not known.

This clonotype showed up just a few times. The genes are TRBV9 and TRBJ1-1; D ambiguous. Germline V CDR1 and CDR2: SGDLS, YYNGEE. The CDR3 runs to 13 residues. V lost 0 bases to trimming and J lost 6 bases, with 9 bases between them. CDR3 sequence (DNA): TGTGCCAGCAGCGTAGAGGCCTTATCTGAAGCTTTCTTT. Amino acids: CASSVEALSEAFF.

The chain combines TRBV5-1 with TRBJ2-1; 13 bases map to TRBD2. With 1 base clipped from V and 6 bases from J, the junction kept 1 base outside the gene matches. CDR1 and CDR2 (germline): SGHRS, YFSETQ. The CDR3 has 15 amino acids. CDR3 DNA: TGCGCCAGCAGCTTGCGGACTAGCGGGGGCAATGAGCAGTTCTTC. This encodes CASSLRTSGGNEQFF.

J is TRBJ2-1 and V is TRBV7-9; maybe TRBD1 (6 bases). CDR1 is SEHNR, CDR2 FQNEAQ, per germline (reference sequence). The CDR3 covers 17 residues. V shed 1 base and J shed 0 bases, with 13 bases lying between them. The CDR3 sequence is CASSLGTGRVSYNEQFF. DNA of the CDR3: TGTGCCAGCAGCTTAGGAACAGGGCGGGTCTCCTACAATGAGCAGTTCTTC.

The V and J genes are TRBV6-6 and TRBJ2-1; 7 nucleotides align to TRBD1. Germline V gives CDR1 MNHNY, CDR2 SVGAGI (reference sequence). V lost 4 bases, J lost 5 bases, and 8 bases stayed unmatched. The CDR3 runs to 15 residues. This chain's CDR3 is CASSSPGQLDNEQFF. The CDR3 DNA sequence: TGTGCCAGCAGTTCGCCGGGACAGTTGGACAATGAGCAGTTCTTC.

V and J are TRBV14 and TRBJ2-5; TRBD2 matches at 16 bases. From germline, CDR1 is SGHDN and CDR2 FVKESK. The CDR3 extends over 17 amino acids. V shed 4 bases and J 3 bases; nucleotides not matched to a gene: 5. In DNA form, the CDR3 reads TGTGCCAGCAGCCGGGGACTAGCGGGGGGGACGAAAGAGACCCAGTACTTC. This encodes CASSRGLAGGTKETQYF.

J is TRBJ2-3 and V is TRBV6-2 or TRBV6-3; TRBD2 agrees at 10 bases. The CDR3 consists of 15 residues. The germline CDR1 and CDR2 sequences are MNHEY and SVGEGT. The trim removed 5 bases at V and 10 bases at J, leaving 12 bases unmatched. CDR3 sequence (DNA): TGTGCCAGCAGTATTAGCGGGGGGCCATTAACGGCGCAGTATTTT. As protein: CASSISGGPLTAQYF.

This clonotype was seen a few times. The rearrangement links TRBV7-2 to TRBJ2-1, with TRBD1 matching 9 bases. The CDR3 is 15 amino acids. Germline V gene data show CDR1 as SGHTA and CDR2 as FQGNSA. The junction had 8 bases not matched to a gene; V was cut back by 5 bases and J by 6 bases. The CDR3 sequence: CASSRDRVQSNEQFF. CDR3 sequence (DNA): TGTGCCAGCAGCCGGGACAGGGTCCAATCCAATGAGCAGTTCTTC.

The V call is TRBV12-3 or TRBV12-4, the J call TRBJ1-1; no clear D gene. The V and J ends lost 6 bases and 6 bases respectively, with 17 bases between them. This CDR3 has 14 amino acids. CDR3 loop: CASSPFRGLAEAFF. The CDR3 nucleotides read TGTGCCAGCAGCCCGTTTCGAGGGCTGGCTGAAGCTTTCTTT.

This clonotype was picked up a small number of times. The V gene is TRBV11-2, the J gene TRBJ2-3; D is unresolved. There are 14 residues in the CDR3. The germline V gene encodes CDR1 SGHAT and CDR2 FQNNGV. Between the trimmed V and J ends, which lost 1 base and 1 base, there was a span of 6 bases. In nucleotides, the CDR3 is TGTGCCAGCAGCTTAGTATACGGCACAGATACGCAGTATTTT. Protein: CASSLVYGTDTQYF.

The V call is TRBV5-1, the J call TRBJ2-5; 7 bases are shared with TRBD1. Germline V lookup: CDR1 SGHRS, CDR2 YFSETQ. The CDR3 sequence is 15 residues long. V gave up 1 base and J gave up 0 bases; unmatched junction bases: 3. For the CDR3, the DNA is TGCGCCAGCAGCTTGTTCGACAGGGACCAAGAGACCCAGTACTTC. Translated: CASSLFDRDQETQYF.

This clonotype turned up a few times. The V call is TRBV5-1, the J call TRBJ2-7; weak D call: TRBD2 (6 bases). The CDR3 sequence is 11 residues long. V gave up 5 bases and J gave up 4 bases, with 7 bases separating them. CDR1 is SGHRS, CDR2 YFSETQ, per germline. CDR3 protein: CASRSGYEQYF. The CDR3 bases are TGCGCCAGCAGGAGCGGGTACGAGCAGTACTTC.

CDR3 in amino acids: CSAKGHPATDTQYF. Here the CDR3 DNA reads TGCAGTGCTAAGGGACATCCTGCCACAGATACGCAGTATTTT. J is TRBJ2-3 and V is TRBV20-1; TRBD1 might be the D (6 bases). Germline CDR1 is DFQATT and CDR2 is SNEGSKA (reference sequence). V lost 4 bases, J lost 2 bases, and 13 bases lay in between. The CDR3 contains 14 residues.

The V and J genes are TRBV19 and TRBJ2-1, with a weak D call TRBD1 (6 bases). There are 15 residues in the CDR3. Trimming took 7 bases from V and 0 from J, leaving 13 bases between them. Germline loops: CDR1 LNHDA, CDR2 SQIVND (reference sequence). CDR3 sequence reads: CASNPRDNSYNEQFF. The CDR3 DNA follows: TGTGCCAGTAATCCCCGGGACAACTCCTACAATGAGCAGTTCTTC.

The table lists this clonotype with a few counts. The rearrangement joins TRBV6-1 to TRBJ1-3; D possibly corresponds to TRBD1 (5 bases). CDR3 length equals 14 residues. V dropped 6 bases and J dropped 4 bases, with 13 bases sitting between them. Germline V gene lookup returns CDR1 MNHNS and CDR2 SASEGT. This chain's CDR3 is CASSPGTDGNTIYF. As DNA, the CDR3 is TGTGCCAGCAGCCCCGGGACGGACGGAAACACCATATATTTT.